This T cell receptor beta chain comes out of a study of graft-versus-host responses after intestinal transplantation. The overall study: Transplant types were multivisceral, liver-intestinal, or isolated intestinal. Anti-thymocyte globulin induction preceded two to four years of tacrolimus and steroid maintenance in all recipients. Study-wide points: Some patients had graft-donor T cell macrochimerism. In their allografts, the ratios of graft-versus-host to host-versus-graft T cell clones were high.

The length of the CDR3 is 16 residues. Trimming removed 0 bases at V and 7 bases at J, with 16 bases between. Per the germline V gene, CDR1 is LGHNA and CDR2 is YNFKEQ. Only in-frame clones appear in the TCRdb table, and some are missing; sequencing was by immunoSEQ multiplex PCR. This sample has 90,000 to 130,000 clones, with around nine tenths found just once. This clone was seen just once. Antigen specificity is unknown. The sequence derives from a human donor who was the organ donor for an intestinal transplant. V usage is TRBV4-2 and J usage is TRBJ1-3; no reliable D call. Sequences were derived from unstimulated CD4+ T cells sorted from spleen or lymph node cells, sampled before transplant. The CDR3 region is CASSQETAAYVNTIYF. The CDR3 bases are TGTGCCAGCAGCCAAGAGACCGCGGCGTATGTCAACACCATATATTTT.